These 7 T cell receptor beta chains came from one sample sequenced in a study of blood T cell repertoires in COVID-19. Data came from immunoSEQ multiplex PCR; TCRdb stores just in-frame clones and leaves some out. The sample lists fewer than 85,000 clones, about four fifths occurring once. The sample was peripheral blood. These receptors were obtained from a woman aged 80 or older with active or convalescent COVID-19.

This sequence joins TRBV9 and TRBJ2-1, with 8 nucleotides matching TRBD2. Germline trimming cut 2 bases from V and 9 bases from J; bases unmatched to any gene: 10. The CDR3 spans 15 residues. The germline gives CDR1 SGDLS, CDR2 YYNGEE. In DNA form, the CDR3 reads TGTGCCAGCAGCGTGGAGGCGGGGGGCCGGGGTGAGCAGTTCTTC. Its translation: CASSVEAGGRGEQFF.

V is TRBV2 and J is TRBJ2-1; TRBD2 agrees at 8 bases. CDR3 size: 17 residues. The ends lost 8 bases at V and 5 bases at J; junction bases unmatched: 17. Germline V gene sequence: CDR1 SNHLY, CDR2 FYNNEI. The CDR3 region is CASRDAFPGLENNEQFF. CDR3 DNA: TGTGCCAGCCGCGACGCCTTTCCGGGACTAGAGAACAATGAGCAGTTCTTC.

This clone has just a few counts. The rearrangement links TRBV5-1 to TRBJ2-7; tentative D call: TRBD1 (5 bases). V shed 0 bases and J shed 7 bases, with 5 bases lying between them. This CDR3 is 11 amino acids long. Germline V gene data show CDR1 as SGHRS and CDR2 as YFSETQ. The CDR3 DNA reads TGCGCCAGCAGCTTGGAGGGGGAGCAGTACTTC. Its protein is CASSLEGEQYF. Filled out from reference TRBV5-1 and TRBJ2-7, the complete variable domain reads KAGVTQTPRYLIKTRGQQVTLSCSPISGHRSVSWYQQTPGQGLQFLFEYFSETQRNKGNFPGRFSGRQFSNSRSEMNVSTLELGDSALYLCASSLEGEQYFGPGTRLTVT.

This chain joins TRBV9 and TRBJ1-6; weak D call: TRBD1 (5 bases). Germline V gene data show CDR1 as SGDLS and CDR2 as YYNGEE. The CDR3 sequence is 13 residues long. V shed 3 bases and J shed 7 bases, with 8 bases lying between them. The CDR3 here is CASSGGENSPLHF. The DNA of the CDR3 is TGTGCCAGCAGCGGGGGGGAGAATTCACCCCTCCACTTT.

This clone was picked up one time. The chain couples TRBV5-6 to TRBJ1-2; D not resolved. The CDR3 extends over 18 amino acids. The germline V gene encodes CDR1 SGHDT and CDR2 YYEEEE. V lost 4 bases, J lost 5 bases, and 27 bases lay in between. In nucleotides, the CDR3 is TGTGCCAGCAGCGCCCCGACGGCTGACCCCCGAGGGAGATATGGCTACACCTTC. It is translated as CASSAPTADPRGRYGYTF.

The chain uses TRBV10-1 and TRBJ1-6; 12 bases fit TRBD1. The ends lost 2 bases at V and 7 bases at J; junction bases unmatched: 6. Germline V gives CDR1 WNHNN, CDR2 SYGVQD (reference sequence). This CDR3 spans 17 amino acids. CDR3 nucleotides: TGCGCCAGCAGTGAGGGGACAGGGGGCCGGGGGAATTCACCCCTCCACTTT. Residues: CASSEGTGGRGNSPLHF.

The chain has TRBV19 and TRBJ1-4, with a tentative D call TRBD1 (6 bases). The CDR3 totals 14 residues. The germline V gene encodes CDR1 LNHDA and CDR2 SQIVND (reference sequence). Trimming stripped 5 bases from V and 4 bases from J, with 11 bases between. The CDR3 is CASSSGQLNEKLFF. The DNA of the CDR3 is TGTGCCAGTAGTTCAGGACAGCTTAATGAAAAACTGTTTTTT.